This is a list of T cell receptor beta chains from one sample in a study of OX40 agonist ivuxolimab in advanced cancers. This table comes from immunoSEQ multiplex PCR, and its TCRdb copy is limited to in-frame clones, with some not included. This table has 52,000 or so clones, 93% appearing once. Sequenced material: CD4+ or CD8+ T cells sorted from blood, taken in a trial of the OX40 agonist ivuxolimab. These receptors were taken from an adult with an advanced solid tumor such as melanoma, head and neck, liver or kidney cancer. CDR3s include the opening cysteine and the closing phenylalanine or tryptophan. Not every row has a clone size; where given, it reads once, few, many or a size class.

CDR3: CASSSLTTSEYEQYF
length: 15
size: .
V: TRBV2

CDR3: CAISEGSGRYGYTF
length: 14
size: .
V: TRBV10-3

CDR3: CASSYSAQLGEQYF
length: 14
size: .
V: TRBV6-6

CDR3: CASSLLGNTGELFF
length: 14
size: .
V: TRBV27

CDR3: CASTPGSSSYEQYF
length: 14
size: .
V: TRBV5-6

CDR3: CASSWGTGLRISYEQYF
length: 17
size: .
V: TRBV5-1

CDR3: CASSAGGPAGANEKLFF
length: 17
size: once
V: TRBV9

CDR3: CASSPRLAGDHEQYF
length: 15
size: .
V: TRBV7-8

CDR3: CASSYHEQFF
length: 10
size: .
V: TRBV5-8

CDR3: CASSFGSPDEQFF
length: 13
size: .
V: TRBV7-9

CDR3: CASSQDKGNRHEQYF
length: 15
size: .
V: TRBV4-3

CDR3: CASSLSSTGGTEAFF
length: 15
size: .
V: TRBV27

CDR3: CATKPGGFDYGYTF
length: 14
size: .
V: TRBV5-4

CDR3: CASSSLARSYNEQFF
length: 15
size: .
V: TRBV9

CDR3: CASSSGAVSYEQYF
length: 14
size: .
V: TRBV7-6

CDR3: CASSSGQVVKLFF
length: 13
size: .
V: TRBV28

CDR3: CASTAGERETQYF
length: 13
size: .
V: TRBV27

CDR3: CASRTGRGPSYEQYF
length: 15
size: .
V: TRBV27

CDR3: CASSPFMWGAGLNDYNEQFF
length: 20
size: .
V: TRBV19

CDR3: CASRQGASTYEQYF
length: 14
size: once
V: TRBV28

CDR3: CSVDWDSQAFF
length: 11
size: .
V: TRBV29-1

CDR3: CASSLGQGRAEAFF
length: 14
size: .
V: TRBV27

CDR3: CASSPLAGVNTGELFF
length: 16
size: .
V: TRBV27

CDR3: CASSLTGDQPQHF
length: 13
size: .
V: TRBV5-6

CDR3: CASILSTGPTGRPGETQYF
length: 19
size: few
V: TRBV28

CDR3: CASSLTGTGNGYTF
length: 14
size: .
V: TRBV28

CDR3: CASSMTSGIYNEQFF
length: 15
size: .
V: TRBV19

CDR3: CASSLVVDRPYEQYF
length: 15
size: .
V: TRBV7-6